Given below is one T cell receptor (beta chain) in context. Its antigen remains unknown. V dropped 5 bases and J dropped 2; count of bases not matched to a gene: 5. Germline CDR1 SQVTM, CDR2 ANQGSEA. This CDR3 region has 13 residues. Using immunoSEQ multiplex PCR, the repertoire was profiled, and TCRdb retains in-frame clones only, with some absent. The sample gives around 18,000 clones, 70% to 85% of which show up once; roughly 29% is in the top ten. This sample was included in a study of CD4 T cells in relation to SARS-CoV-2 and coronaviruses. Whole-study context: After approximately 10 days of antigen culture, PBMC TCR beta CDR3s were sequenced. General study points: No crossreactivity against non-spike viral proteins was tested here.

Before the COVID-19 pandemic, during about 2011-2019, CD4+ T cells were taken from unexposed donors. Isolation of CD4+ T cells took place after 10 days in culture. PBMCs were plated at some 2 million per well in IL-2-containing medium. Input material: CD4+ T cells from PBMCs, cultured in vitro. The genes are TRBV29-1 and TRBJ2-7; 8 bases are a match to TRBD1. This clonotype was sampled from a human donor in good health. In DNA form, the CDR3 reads TGCAGCGTTTTGAGACAGGGGACCTACGAGCAGTACTTC. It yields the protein CSVLRQGTYEQYF.